The subject of this entry is one T cell receptor beta chain. The sample is drawn from a study of blood T cell repertoires in COVID-19. Sequencing was performed with immunoSEQ multiplex PCR; in TCRdb, only in-frame clones are kept and a portion is missing. The sample yields approximately 240,000 clones, 75% to 95% seen once. Germline loops: CDR1 SGHNT, CDR2 YYREEE (reference sequence). J gave up 10 bases and V 0 bases, and 7 bases lay outside the gene matches. CDR3 size: 14 residues. The chain carries TRBV5-4 and TRBJ2-1; 7 bases align to TRBD2. This TCR came from a woman aged 18-29 years who had recovered from COVID-19. The sequenced sample consisted of PBMCs or T cells enriched from blood (not recorded which). In DNA, the CDR3 is TGTGCCAGCAGCTTGGCCCCTCGGGGGGAAGAGCAGTTCTTC. Residues: CASSLAPRGEEQFF.